This T cell receptor (beta chain) originates from a study of control samples from healthy donors and cancer patients. The data were produced by immunoSEQ multiplex PCR, yet TCRdb's version contains in-frame clones alone and is incomplete. This repertoire shows 85,000 to 110,000 clones, around 89% found once; its top ten account for about 18%. This CDR3 comprises 18 residues. The J segment lost 6 bases and the V segment lost 2 bases, leaving 15 bases of the junction unmatched. Germline lookup yields CDR1 WNHNN and CDR2 SYGVQD (reference sequence). The chain joins TRBV10-1 to TRBJ2-2; 7 bases agree with TRBD1. The specimen sequenced was PBMCs. The receptor's source is a man in his sixties with lung cancer. CDR3 amino acids: CASSELTFDRVVAGELFF. CDR3 in DNA: TGCGCCAGCAGTGAGCTCACCTTCGACAGGGTGGTGGCCGGGGAGCTGTTTTTT.